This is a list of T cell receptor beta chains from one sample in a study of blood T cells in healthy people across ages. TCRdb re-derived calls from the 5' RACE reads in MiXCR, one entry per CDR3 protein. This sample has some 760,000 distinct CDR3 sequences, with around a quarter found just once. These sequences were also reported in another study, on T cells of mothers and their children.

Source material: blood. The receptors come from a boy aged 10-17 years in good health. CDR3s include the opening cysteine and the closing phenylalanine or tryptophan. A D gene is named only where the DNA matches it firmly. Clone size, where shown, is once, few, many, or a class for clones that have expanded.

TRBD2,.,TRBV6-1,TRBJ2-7,CASTVGLAGVSYEQYF,TGTGCCAGCACGGTCGGACTAGCGGGAGTTTCCTACGAGCAGTACTTC
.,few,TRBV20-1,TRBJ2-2,CSARTLASTGELFF,TGCAGTGCTCGGACACTAGCCTCAACCGGGGAGCTGTTTTTT
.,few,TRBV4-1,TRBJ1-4,CASSQDRGTNEKLFF,TGCGCCAGCAGCCAAGATAGGGGAACTAATGAAAAACTGTTTTTT
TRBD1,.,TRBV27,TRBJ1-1,CASRRTGAHTEAFF,TGTGCCAGCAGGCGGACAGGAGCTCACACTGAAGCTTTCTTT
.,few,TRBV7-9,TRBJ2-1,CASAQGGLSPYNEQFF,TGTGCCAGCGCTCAAGGCGGGCTTAGCCCCTACAATGAGCAGTTCTTC
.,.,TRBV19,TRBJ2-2,CASSIASGFGELFF,TGTGCCAGTAGTATAGCATCCGGGTTCGGGGAGCTGTTTTTT
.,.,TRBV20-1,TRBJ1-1,CSALTGGGYLWTEAFF,TGCAGTGCTTTGACAGGAGGCGGGTACCTATGGACTGAAGCTTTCTTT
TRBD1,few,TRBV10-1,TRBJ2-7,CANEQGAGYEQYF,TGCGCCAACGAACAGGGGGCCGGATACGAGCAGTACTTC
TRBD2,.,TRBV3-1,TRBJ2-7,CASSQVGGRPTIQSSYEQYF,TGTGCCAGCAGCCAAGTCGGCGGGAGGCCGACTATACAGAGCTCCTACGAGCAGTACTTC
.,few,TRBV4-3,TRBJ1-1,CASSQDGLFTEAFF,TGCGCCAGCAGCCAAGACGGTCTGTTCACTGAAGCTTTCTTT
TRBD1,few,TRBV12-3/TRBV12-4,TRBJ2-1,CASSLLGQQQFF,TGTGCCAGCAGTTTATTGGGACAGCAGCAGTTCTTC
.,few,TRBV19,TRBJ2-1,CASSIRQSSGLAQFF,TGTGCCAGTAGTATAAGACAGTCCTCAGGCTTAGCGCAGTTCTTC
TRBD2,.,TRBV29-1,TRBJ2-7,CSVGAQPGGYEQYF,TGCAGCGTTGGGGCCCAGCCGGGGGGGTACGAGCAGTACTTC
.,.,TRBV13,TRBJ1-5,CASSLRQNNQPQHF,TGTGCCAGCAGCTTAAGGCAGAACAATCAGCCCCAGCATTTT
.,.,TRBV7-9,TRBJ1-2,CASSLEISTYGYTF,TGTGCCAGCAGCTTAGAGATATCGACTTATGGCTACACCTTC
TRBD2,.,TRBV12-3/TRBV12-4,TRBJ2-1,CASRGGVTYNEQFF,TGTGCCAGCAGGGGAGGGGTGACCTACAATGAGCAGTTCTTC
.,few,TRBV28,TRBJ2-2,CASFDKSGFGTGELFF,TGTGCCAGCTTTGACAAATCGGGTTTCGGTACCGGGGAGCTGTTTTTT
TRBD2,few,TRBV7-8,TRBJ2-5,CASIRPGQLAGIRETQYF,TGTGCCAGCATCCGGCCGGGGCAGCTAGCGGGAATCAGAGAGACCCAGTACTTC
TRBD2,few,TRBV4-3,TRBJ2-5,CASSQDRESAGEETQYF,TGCGCCAGCAGCCAAGATAGGGAGTCGGCGGGGGAAGAGACCCAGTACTTC
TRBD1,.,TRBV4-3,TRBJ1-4,CASSRQGAGKLFF,TGCGCCAGCAGTCGACAGGGGGCGGGAAAACTGTTTTTT
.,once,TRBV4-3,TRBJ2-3,CASSPPGGGANTQYF,TGCGCCAGCAGCCCCCCCGGAGGGGGGGCAAATACGCAGTATTTT
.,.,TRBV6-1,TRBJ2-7,CATSRDVVYYEQYF,TGTGCGACATCCCGGGACGTCGTTTACTACGAGCAGTACTTC
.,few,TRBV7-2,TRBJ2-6,CASSLDWGGSGANVLTF,TGTGCCAGCAGCTTAGATTGGGGAGGCTCTGGGGCCAACGTCCTGACTTTC
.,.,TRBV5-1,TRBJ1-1,CASSRGELNTEAFF,TGCGCCAGCAGCAGAGGGGAGCTGAACACTGAAGCTTTCTTT
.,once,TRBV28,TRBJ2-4,CASSRTTTGLVAKNIQYF,TGTGCCAGCAGTCGAACTACAACAGGGCTTGTGGCCAAAAACATTCAGTACTTC
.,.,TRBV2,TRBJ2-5,CASSVQQETQYF,TGTGCCAGCAGTGTACAGCAAGAGACCCAGTACTTC
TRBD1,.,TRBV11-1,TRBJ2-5,CASRGQGDETQYF,TGTGCCAGCCGCGGGCAGGGGGACGAGACCCAGTACTTC
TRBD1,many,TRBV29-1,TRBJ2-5,CSAEDRGRRQETQYF,TGCAGCGCCGAAGACAGGGGGCGGAGGCAAGAGACCCAGTACTTC
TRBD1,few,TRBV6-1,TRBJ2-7,CASRERTGAFYEQYF,TGTGCCAGCAGGGAGCGGACAGGGGCTTTCTACGAGCAGTACTTC
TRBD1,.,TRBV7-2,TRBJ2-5,CASSKHGQDQETQYF,TGTGCCAGCAGCAAACACGGACAGGACCAAGAGACCCAGTACTTC
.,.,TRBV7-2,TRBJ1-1,CASSFKSGGTEAFF,TGTGCCAGCAGCTTTAAATCTGGGGGGACTGAAGCTTTCTTT
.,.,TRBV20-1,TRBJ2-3,CSATQWAEPIDTQYF,TGCAGCGCAACCCAATGGGCGGAACCGATAGATACGCAGTATTTT
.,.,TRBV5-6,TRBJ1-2,CASSLQGLYGYTF,TGTGCCAGCAGCTTACAGGGTTTGTATGGCTACACCTTC
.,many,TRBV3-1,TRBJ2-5,CASSQDPAARETQYF,TGTGCCAGCAGCCAAGATCCAGCGGCGAGGGAGACCCAGTACTTC
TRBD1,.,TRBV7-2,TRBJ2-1,CASSLEAQGYNEQFF,TGTGCCAGCAGCTTAGAGGCACAGGGGTACAATGAGCAGTTCTTC
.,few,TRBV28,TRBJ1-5,CASSPGQGPGNQPQHF,TGTGCCAGCAGTCCCGGCCAGGGGCCGGGCAATCAGCCCCAGCATTTT
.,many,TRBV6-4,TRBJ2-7,CASSETVSYEQYF,TGTGCCAGCAGCGAGACGGTCTCCTACGAGCAGTACTTC
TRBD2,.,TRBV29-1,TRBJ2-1,CSVEDHLTPGGYNEQFF,TGCAGCGTTGAAGACCACCTTACGCCGGGAGGGTACAATGAGCAGTTCTTC